Here is one T cell receptor (beta chain) with its context. Its antigen is not identified. Germline CDR1 and CDR2: MNHEY and SVGAGI. The V end lost 2 bases, the J end lost 4 bases, and 0 bases lay between the germline ends. The CDR3 contains 11 residues. This sample is part of a study of fetal regulatory T cell absence and autoimmunity. About the research overall: Exocrine pancreas autoimmunity occurred in IPEX patients lacking clinical diabetes.

This table comes from immunoSEQ multiplex PCR, and its TCRdb copy is limited to in-frame clones, with some not included. The sample holds some 50,000 clones; about 79% are singletons and the top ten take over 0.4%. Study conclusions and caveats: Compared with cord blood, pancreas showed oligoclonal TCR enrichment, some clones over 80-fold. Antigen-driven pancreatic autoimmunity before birth in IPEX was inferred from oligoclonal enrichment.

The chain joins TRBV6-5 to TRBJ1-3, with unresolved D. Input material: cord blood. The sequence was obtained from a newborn boy with IPEX syndrome. CDR3: CASSYGNTIYF. CDR3 nucleotides: TGTGCCAGCAGTTACGGAAACACCATATATTTT.